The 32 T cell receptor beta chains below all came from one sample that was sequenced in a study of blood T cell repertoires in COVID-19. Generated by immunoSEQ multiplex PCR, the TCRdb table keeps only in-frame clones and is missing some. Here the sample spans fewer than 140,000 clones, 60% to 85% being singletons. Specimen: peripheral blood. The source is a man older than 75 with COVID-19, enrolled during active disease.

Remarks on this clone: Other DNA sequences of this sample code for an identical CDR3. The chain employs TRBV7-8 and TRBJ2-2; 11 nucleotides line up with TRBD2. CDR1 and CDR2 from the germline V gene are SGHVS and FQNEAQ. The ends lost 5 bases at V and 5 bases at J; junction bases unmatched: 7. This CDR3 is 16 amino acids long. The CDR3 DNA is TGTGCCAGCAGCCCAGGGCTAGCGGGAGGTACCGGGGAGCTGTTTTTT. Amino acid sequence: CASSPGLAGGTGELFF.

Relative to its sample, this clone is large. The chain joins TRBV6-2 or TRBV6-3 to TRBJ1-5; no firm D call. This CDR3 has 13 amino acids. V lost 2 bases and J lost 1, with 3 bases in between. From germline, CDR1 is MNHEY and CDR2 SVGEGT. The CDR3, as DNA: TGTGCCAGCAGTTACGAGAGCAATCAGCCCCAGCATTTT. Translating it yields CASSYESNQPQHF.

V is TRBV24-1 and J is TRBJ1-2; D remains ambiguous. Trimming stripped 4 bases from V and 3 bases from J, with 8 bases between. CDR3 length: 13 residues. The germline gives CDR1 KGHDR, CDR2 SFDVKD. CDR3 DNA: TGTGCCACCAGTGACAAACGGGACTATGGCTACACCTTC. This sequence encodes CATSDKRDYGYTF.

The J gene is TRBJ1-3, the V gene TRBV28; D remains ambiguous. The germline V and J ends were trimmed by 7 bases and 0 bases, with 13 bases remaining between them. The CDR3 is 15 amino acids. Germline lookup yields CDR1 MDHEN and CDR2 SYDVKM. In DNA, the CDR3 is TGTGCCAGCACCCCTCGGGGTAACTCTGGAAACACCATATATTTT. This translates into CASTPRGNSGNTIYF.

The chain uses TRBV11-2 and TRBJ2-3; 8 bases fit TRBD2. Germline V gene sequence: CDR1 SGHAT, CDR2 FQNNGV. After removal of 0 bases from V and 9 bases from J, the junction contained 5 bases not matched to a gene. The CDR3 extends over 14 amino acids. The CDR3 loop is CASSLEVAGLTQYF. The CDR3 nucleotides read TGTGCCAGCAGCTTAGAGGTAGCGGGACTGACGCAGTATTTT.

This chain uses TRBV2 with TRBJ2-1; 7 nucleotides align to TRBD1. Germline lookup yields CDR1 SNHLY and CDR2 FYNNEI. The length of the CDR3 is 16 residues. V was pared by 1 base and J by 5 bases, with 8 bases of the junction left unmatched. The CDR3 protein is CASSEVEGDRHNEQFF. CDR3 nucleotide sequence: TGTGCCAGCAGTGAAGTCGAGGGGGACAGACACAATGAGCAGTTCTTC.

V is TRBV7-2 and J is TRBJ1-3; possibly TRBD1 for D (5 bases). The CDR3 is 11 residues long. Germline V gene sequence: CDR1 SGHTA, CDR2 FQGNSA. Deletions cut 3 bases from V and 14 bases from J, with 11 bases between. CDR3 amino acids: CASSLGGAVYF. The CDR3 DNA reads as TGTGCCAGCAGCTTGGGGGGTGCGGTATATTTT.

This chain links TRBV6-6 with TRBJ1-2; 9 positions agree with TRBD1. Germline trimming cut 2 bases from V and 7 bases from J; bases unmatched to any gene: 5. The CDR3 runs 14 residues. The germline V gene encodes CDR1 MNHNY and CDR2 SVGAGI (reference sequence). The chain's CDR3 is CASSYGDRVGGYTF. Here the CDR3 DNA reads TGTGCCAGCAGTTACGGGGACAGGGTTGGTGGCTACACCTTC.

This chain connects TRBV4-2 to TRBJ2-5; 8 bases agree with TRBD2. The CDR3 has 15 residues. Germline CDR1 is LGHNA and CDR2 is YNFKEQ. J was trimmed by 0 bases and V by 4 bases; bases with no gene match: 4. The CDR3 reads CASSPGGADQETQYF. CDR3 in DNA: TGTGCCAGCAGCCCGGGGGGGGCAGACCAAGAGACCCAGTACTTC.

This chain's CDR3 is CASSYDWTSGSRNNEQFF. The CDR3 DNA reads as TGTGCCAGCAGTTACGATTGGACTAGCGGGAGTAGGAACAATGAGCAGTTCTTC. The genes are TRBV6-2 or TRBV6-3 and TRBJ2-1, with TRBD2 matching over 13 bases. V gave up 2 bases and J gave up 5 bases; unmatched junction bases: 9. Germline V gene sequence: CDR1 MNHEY, CDR2 SVGEGT. This CDR3 contains 18 residues.

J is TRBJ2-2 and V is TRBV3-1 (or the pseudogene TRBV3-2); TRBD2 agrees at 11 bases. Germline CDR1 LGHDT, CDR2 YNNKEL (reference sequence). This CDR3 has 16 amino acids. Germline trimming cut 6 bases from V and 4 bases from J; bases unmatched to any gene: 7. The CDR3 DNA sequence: TGTGCCAGCAGTACCGGGACTAGCGGATTCACCGGGGAGCTGTTTTTT. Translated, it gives CASSTGTSGFTGELFF.

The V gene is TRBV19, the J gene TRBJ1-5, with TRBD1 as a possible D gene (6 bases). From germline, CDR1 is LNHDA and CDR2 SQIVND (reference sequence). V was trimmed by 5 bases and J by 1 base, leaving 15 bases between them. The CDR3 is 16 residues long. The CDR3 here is CASSPTAGASNQPQHF. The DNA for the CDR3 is TGTGCCAGTAGTCCCACCGCGGGGGCGAGCAATCAGCCCCAGCATTTT.

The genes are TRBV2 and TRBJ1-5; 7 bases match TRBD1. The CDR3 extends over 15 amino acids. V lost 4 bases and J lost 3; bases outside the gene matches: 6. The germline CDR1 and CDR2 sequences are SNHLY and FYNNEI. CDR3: CASSGGQQINQPQHF. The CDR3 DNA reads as TGTGCCAGCAGTGGGGGACAGCAAATCAATCAGCCCCAGCATTTT.

The CDR3 DNA is TGTGCCAGCAGCGCCCAGGGGGCTGGTGGGACTGAAGCTTTCTTT. Its translation: CASSAQGAGGTEAFF. This chain connects TRBV7-2 to TRBJ1-1, with 8 bases lining up with TRBD1. Germline V gene data show CDR1 as SGHTA and CDR2 as FQGNSA. The CDR3 has 15 residues. Trimming removed 5 bases from V and 5 bases from J; junction bases left unmatched: 10. Using reference TRBV7-2 and TRBJ1-1 for the parts outside the CDR3, the full variable domain is GAGVSQSPSNKVTEKGKDVELRCDPISGHTALYWYRQSLGQGLEFLIYFQGNSAPDKSGLPSDRFSAERTGGSVSTLTIQRTQQEDSAVYLCASSAQGAGGTEAFFGQGTRLTVV.

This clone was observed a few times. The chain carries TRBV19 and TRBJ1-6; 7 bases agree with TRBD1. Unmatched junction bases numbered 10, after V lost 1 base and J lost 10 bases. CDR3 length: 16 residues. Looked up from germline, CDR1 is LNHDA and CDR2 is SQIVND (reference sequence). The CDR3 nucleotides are TGTGCCAGTAGTATAGCCTCGGACAGGTACGGCTCACCCCTCCACTTT. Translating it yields CASSIASDRYGSPLHF.

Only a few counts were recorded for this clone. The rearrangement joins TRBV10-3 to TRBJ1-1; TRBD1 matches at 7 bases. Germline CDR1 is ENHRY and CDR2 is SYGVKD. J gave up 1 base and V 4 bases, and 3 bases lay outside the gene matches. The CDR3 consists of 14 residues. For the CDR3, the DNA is TGTGCCATCAGTGCGGAGGGGGCGAACACTGAAGCTTTCTTT. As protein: CAISAEGANTEAFF.

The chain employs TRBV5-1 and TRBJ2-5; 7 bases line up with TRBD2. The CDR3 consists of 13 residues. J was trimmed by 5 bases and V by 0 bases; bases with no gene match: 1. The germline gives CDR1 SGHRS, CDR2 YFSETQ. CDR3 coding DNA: TGCGCCAGCAGCTTGGCCGGGGGGGAGACCCAGTACTTC. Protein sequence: CASSLAGGETQYF.

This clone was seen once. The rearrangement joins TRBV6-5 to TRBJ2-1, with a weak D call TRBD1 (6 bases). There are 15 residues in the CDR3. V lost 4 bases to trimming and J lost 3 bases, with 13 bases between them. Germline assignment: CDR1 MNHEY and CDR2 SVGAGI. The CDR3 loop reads CASSSDRPIYNEQFF. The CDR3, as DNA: TGTGCCAGCAGTTCGGACAGACCGATCTACAATGAGCAGTTCTTC.

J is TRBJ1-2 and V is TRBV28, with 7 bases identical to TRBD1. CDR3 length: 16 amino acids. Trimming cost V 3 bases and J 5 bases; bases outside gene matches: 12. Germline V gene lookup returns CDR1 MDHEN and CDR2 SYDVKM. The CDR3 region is CASSLIGQVSSYGYTF. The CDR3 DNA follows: TGTGCCAGCAGTTTGATTGGACAGGTCTCCTCTTATGGCTACACCTTC.

The CDR3 DNA reads TGTGCCAGCAGCTTGGCGCGTAGCACAGATACGCAGTATTTT. It encodes CASSLARSTDTQYF. This chain uses TRBV5-4 with TRBJ2-3, with D unresolved. Trimming removed 0 bases from V and 0 bases from J, with 5 bases in between. Germline CDR1 reads SGHNT; CDR2 reads YYREEE (reference sequence). The CDR3 is 14 amino acids. The full variable domain, with the rest looked up from reference TRBV5-4 and TRBJ2-3, is ETGVTQSPTHLIKTRGQQVTLRCSSQSGHNTVSWYQQALGQGPQFIFQYYREEENGRGNFPPRFSGLQFPNYSSELNVNALELDDSALYLCASSLARSTDTQYFGPGTRLTVL.

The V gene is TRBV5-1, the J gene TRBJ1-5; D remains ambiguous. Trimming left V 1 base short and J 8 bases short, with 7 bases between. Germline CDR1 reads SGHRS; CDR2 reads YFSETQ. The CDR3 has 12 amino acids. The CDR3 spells CASSLTGEPQHF. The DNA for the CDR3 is TGCGCCAGCAGCTTGACCGGGGAGCCCCAGCATTTT.

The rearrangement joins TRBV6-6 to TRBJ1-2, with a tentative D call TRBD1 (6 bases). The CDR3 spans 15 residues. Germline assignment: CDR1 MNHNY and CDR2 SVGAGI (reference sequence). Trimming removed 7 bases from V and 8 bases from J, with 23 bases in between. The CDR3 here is CASNLIRGAEEGYTF. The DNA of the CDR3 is TGTGCCAGCAACCTAATTCGGGGGGCGGAGGAAGGCTACACCTTC.

CDR3 DNA: TGCAGCGGCGACGCGGGCTCCCCAGATACGCAGTATTTT. Translated: CSGDAGSPDTQYF. The V and J genes are TRBV29-1 and TRBJ2-3, with D perhaps TRBD2 (5 bases). The CDR3 has 13 amino acids. The germline V gene has CDR1 SQVTM and CDR2 ANQGSEA. V shed 7 bases and J shed 4 bases, with 15 bases lying between them.

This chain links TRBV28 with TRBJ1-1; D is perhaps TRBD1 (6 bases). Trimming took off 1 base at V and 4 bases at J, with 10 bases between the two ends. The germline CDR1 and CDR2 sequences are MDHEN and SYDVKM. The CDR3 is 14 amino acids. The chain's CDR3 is CASSLFAGATEAFF. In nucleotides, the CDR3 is TGTGCCAGCAGTTTATTTGCGGGGGCCACTGAAGCTTTCTTT.

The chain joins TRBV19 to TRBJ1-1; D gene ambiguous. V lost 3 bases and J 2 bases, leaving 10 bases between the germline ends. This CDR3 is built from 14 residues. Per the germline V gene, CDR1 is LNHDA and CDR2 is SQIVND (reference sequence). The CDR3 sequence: CASSMTGFNTEAFF. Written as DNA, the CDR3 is TGTGCCAGTAGTATGACGGGGTTTAACACTGAAGCTTTCTTT.

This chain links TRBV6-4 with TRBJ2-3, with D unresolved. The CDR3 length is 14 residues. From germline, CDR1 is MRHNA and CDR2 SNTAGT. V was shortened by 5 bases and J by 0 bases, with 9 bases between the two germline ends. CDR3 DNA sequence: TGTGCCAGCAGTCAGAATCCTAGCACAGATACGCAGTATTTT. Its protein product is CASSQNPSTDTQYF.

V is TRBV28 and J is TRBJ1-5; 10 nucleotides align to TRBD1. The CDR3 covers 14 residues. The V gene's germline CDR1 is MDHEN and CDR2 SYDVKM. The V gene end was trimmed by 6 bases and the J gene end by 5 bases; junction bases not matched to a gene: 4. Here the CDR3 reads CASSQTGGYQPQHF. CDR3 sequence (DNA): TGTGCCAGCAGCCAGACAGGGGGCTATCAGCCCCAGCATTTT.

This CDR3 reads CASSLSGDLYEQYF. In nucleotides, the CDR3 is TGTGCCAGCAGTTTGTCAGGGGATCTCTACGAGCAGTACTTC. The chain couples TRBV6-2 or TRBV6-3 to TRBJ2-7; the D gene is possibly TRBD1 (6 bases). Looked up from germline, CDR1 is MNHEY and CDR2 is SVGEGT. Trimming stripped 4 bases from V and 3 bases from J, with 13 bases between. CDR3 length: 14 amino acids.

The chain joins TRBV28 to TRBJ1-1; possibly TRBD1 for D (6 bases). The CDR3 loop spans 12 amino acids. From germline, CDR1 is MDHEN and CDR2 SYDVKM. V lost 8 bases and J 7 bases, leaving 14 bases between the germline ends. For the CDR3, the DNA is TGTGCCAGCCAAACAGGGAGTTTTGAAGCTTTCTTT. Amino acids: CASQTGSFEAFF.

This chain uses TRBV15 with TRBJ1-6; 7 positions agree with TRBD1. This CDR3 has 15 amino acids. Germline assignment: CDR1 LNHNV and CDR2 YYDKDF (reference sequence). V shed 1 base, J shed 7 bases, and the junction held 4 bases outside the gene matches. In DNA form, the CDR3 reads TGTGCCACCAGCAGAGCGGGACAGTTAAATTCACCCCTCCACTTT. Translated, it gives CATSRAGQLNSPLHF.

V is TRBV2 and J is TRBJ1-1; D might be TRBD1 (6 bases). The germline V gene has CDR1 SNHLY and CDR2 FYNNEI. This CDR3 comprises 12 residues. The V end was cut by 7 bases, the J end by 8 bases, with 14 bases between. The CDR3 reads CASNQGRGEAFF. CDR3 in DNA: TGTGCCAGCAATCAGGGGAGGGGCGAAGCTTTCTTT.

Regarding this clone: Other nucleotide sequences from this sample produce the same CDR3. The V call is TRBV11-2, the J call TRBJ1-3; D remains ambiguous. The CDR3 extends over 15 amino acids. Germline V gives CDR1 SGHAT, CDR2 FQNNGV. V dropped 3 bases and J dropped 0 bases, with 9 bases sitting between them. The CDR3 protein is CASSFEKSSGNTIYF. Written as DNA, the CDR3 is TGTGCCAGCAGCTTCGAAAAGAGCTCTGGAAACACCATATATTTT.